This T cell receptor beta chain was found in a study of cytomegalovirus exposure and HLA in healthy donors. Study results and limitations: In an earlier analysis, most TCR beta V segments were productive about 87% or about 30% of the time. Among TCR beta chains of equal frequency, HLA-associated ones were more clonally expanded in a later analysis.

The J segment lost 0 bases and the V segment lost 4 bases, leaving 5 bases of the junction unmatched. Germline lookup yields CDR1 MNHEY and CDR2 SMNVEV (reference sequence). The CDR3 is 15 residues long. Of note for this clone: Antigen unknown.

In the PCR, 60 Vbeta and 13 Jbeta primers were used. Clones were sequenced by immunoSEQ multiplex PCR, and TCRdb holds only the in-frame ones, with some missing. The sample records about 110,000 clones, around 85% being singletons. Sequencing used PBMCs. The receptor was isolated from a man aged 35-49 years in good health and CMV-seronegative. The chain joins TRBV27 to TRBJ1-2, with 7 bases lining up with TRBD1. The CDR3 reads CASSSLGQANYGYTF. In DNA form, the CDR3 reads TGTGCCAGCAGTTCCCTAGGACAGGCTAACTATGGCTACACCTTC.